The present entry profiles one TCR beta chain with its context. The target antigen is unknown. Produced via immunoSEQ multiplex PCR; TCRdb's table is partial and in-frame only. Among approximately 88,000 clones listed, approximately 91% were seen once. The sample belongs to a study of OX40 agonist ivuxolimab in advanced cancers. Overall study: A diagnosis of hepatocellular carcinoma, melanoma, renal cell or head and neck cancer was present in dose-escalation patients.

This CDR3 spans 15 amino acids. Germline lookup yields CDR1 SGHNT and CDR2 YYREEE (reference sequence). V was clipped by 3 bases and J by 4 bases; unmatched bases: 7. Regarding the study as a whole: CD8+ T cells (on average) carried more expanded clones than CD4+ T cells.

Samples of blood were obtained at baseline, on cycle 4 day 1, and on cycle 7 day 1. The receptor was isolated from an adult with an advanced solid tumor such as melanoma, head and neck, liver or kidney cancer. The J gene is TRBJ2-7, the V gene TRBV5-4; 10 nucleotides align to TRBD2. The sample in question was CD4+ or CD8+ T cells sorted from blood, obtained in a trial of the OX40 agonist ivuxolimab. The DNA for the CDR3 is TGTGCCAGCAGCTCTTTTACTAGCGGGAATTACGAGCAGTACTTC. It translates to CASSSFTSGNYEQYF.